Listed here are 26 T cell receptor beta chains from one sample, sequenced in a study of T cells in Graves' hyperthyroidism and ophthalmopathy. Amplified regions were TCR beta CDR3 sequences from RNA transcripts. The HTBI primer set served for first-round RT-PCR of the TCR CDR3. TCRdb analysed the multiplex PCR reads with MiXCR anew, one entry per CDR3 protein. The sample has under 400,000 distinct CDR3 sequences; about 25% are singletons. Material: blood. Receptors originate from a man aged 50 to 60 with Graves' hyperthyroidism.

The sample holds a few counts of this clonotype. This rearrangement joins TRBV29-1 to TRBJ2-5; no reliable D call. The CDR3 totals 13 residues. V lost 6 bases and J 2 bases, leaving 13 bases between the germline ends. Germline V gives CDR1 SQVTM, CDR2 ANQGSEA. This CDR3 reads CSVPHVGQETQYF. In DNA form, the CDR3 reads TGCAGCGTCCCCCATGTAGGGCAAGAGACCCAGTACTTC.

CDR3 region: CSATHGQKILTEAFF. CDR3 in DNA: TGCAGTGCTACTCATGGACAGAAAATCTTAACTGAAGCTTTCTTT. The rearrangement joins TRBV20-1 to TRBJ1-1, with D possibly being TRBD1 (6 bases). Germline assignment: CDR1 DFQATT and CDR2 SNEGSKA (reference sequence). V was trimmed by 4 bases and J by 5 bases, leaving 20 bases between them. This CDR3 region has 15 residues.

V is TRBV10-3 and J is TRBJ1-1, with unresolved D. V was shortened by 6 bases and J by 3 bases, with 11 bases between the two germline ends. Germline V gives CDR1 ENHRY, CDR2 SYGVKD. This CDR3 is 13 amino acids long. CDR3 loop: CAISETRDTEAFF. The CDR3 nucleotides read TGTGCCATCAGCGAGACACGGGACACTGAAGCTTTCTTT.

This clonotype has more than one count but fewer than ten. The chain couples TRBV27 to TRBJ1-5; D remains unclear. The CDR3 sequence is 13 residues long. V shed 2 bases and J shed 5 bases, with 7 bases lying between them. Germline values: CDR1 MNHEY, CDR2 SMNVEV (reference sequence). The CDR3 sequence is CASSLGSDQPQHF. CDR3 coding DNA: TGTGCCAGCAGTTTAGGCTCGGATCAGCCCCAGCATTTT.

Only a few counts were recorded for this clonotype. The CDR3 DNA sequence: TGTGCCAGCAGTTCGGGACTAGCGGTCTACGAGCAGTACTTC. Its protein is CASSSGLAVYEQYF. This chain connects TRBV28 to TRBJ2-7, with 11 bases matching TRBD2. V lost 4 bases to trimming and J lost 3 bases; unmatched junction nucleotides: 2. CDR3 length: 14 residues. Per germline, CDR1 MDHEN and CDR2 SYDVKM. Together with reference TRBV28 and TRBJ2-7, the CDR3 gives the full variable domain: DVKVTQSSRYLVKRTGEKVFLECVQDMDHENMFWYRQDPGLGLRLIYFSYDVKMKEKGDIPEGYSVSREKKERFSLILESASTNQTSMYLCASSSGLAVYEQYFGPGTRLTVT.

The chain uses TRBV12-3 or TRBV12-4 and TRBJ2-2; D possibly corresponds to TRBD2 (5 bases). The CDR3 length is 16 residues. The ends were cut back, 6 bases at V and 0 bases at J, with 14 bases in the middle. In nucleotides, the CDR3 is TGTGCCAGCAGCCTCCGGGGTTCCACGAACACCGGGGAGCTGTTTTTT. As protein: CASSLRGSTNTGELFF.

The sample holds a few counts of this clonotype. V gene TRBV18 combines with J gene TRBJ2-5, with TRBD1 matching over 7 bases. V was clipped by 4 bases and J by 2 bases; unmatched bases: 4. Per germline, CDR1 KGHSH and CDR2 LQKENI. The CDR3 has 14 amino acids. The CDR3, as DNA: TGTGCCAGCTCACAGGGGGCCGATCAAGAGACCCAGTACTTC. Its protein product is CASSQGADQETQYF.

The CDR3 bases are TGTGCCAGCAGTTTATTAGTAGCGGAGGGTAATGAGCAGTACTTC. This sequence encodes CASSLLVAEGNEQYF. This chain connects TRBV28 to TRBJ2-1; perhaps TRBD2 as D (6 bases). The DNA end favors TRBJ2-7, so the J call may be wrong. There are 15 residues in the CDR3. Germline CDR1 MDHEN, CDR2 SYDVKM.

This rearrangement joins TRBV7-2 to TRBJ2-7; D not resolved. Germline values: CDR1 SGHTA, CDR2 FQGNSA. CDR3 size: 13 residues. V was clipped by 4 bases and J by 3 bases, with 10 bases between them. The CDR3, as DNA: TGTGCCAGCAGCTCTGCGTGGGTCTACGAGCAGTACTTC. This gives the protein CASSSAWVYEQYF.

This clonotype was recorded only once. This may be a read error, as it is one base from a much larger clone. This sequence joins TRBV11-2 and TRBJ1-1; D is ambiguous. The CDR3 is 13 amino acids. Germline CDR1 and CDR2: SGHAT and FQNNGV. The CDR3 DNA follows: TGTGCCAGCAGTTTAGCGACGGAAACTGAAGGTTTCTTT. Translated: CASSLATETEGFF.

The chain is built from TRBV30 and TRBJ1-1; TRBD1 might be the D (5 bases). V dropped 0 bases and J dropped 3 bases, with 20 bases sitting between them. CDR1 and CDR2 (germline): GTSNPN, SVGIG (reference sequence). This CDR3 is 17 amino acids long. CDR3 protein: CAWSVNWGRTGHTEAFF. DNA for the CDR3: TGTGCCTGGAGTGTAAATTGGGGCAGGACGGGTCACACTGAAGCTTTCTTT.

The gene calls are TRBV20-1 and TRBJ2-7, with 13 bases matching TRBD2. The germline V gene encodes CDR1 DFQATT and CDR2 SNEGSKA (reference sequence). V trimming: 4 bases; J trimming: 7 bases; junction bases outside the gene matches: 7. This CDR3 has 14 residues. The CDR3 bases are TGCAGTGCTATCGGACTAGCGGGAGTATCAGAGCAGTACTTC. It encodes CSAIGLAGVSEQYF.

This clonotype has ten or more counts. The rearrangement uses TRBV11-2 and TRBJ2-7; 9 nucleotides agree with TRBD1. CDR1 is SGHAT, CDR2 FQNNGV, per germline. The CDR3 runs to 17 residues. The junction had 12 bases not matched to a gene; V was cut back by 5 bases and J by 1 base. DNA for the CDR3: TGTGCCAGCAGCCCCATTCGCCGGGACAGGGTGTCCTACGAGCAGTACTTC. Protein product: CASSPIRRDRVSYEQYF.

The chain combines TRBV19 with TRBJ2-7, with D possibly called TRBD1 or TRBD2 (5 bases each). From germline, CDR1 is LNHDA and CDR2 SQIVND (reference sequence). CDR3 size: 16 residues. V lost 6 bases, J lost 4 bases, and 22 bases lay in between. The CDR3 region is CASRHNPGRASYEQYF. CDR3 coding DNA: TGTGCCAGTAGGCACAATCCGGGACGGGCGTCGTACGAGCAGTACTTC.

As DNA, the CDR3 is TGTGCCAGCAGTTCGGGACTAGCGGGAGGGCCGGGGGAGCAGTACTTC. As protein: CASSSGLAGGPGEQYF. V gene TRBV6-2 or TRBV6-3 combines with J gene TRBJ2-7, with 16 bases matching TRBD2. V was clipped by 4 bases and J by 7 bases; unmatched bases: 7. Germline CDR1 and CDR2: MNHEY and SVGEGT. The CDR3 runs 16 residues.

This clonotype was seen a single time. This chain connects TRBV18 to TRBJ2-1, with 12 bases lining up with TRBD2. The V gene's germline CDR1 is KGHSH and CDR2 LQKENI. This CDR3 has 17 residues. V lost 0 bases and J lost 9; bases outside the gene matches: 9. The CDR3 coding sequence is TGTGCCAGCTCACCACCCCCTAGACTAGCGGGAGTAGTTGAGCAGTTCTTC. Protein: CASSPPPRLAGVVEQFF.

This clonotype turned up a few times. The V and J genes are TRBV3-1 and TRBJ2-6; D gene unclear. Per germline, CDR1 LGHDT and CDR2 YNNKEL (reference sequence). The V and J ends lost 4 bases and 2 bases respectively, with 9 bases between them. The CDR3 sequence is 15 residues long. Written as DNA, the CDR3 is TGTGCCAGCAGCCCGACGGCTCCTGGGGCCAACGTCCTGACTTTC. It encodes CASSPTAPGANVLTF.

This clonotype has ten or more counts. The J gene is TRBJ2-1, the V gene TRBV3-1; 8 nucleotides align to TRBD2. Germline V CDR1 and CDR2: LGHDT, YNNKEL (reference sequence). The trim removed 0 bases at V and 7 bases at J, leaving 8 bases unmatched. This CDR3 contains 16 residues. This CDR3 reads CASSQDPGRGSNEQFF. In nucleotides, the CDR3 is TGTGCCAGCAGCCAAGACCCCGGGAGGGGTTCAAATGAGCAGTTCTTC.

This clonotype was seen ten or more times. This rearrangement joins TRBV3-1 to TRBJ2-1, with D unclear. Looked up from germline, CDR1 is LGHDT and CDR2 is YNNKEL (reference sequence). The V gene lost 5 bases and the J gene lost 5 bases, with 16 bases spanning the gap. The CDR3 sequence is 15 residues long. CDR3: CASSSSAAYNNEQFF. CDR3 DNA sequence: TGTGCCAGCAGCTCCTCGGCGGCGTACAACAATGAGCAGTTCTTC.

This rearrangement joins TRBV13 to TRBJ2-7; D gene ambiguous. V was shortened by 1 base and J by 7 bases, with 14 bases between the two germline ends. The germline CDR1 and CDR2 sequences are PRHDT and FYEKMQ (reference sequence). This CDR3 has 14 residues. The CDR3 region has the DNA TGTGCCAGCAGCTTAGTAGGGAACCTAGGGGAGCAGTACTTC. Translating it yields CASSLVGNLGEQYF.

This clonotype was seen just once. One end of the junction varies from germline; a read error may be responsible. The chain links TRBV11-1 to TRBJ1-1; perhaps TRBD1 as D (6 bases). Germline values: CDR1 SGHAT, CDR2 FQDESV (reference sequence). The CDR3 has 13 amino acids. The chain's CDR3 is CAGSLRGTNEAFF. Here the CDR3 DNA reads TGTGCCGGCAGCTTAAGGGGGACTAATGAAGCTTTCTTT.

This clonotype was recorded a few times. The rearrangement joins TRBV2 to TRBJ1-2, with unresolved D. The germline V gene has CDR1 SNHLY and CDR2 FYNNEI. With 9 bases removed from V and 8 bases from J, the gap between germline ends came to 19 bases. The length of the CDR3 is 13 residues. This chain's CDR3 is CASIPAGGGGYTF. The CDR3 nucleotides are TGTGCCAGTATACCAGCAGGAGGCGGAGGCTACACCTTC.

The CDR3 is CSAKDRGPTGELFF. The CDR3 DNA sequence: TGCAGTGCTAAAGACAGGGGGCCCACCGGGGAGCTGTTTTTT. The rearrangement joins TRBV20-1 to TRBJ2-2, with 10 bases matching TRBD1. Germline CDR1 is DFQATT and CDR2 is SNEGSKA (reference sequence). The V and J ends lost 4 bases and 4 bases, in that order; junction bases with no gene match: 3. There are 14 residues in the CDR3.

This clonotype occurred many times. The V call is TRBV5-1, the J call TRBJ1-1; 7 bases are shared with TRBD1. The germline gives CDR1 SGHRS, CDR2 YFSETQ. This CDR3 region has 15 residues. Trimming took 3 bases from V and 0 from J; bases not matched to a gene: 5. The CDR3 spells CASSWGDSLNTEAFF. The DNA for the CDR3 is TGCGCCAGCAGCTGGGGGGACAGCCTGAACACTGAAGCTTTCTTT.

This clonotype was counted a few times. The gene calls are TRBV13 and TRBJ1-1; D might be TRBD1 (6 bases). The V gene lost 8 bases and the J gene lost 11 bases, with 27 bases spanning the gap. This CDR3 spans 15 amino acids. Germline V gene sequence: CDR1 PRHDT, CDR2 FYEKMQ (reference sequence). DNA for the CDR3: TGTGCCAGCTCCTTTGAGGGACACCGAAGTCAAGGGGCTTTCTTT. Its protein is CASSFEGHRSQGAFF.

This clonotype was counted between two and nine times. DNA for the CDR3: TGTGCCAGCAGTCCTGGATGGACCGTCAAAAACATTCAGTACTTC. This encodes CASSPGWTVKNIQYF. The chain carries TRBV12-3 or TRBV12-4 and TRBJ2-4; D gene unclear. Between the trimmed V and J ends, which lost 5 bases and 3 bases, there was a span of 14 bases. The CDR3 contains 15 residues.